A single sample is the source of the 2 T cell receptor beta chains below, sequenced in a study of monozygotic twins with inflammatory bowel disease (dated by TCRdb to the late 2010s). The protocol used for the library was 5' RACE. The sample was run on an Illumina HiSeq 2500. TCRdb reprocessed the reads; each CDR3 protein sequence makes one entry, and DNA is unavailable. Per the sample table, the count is 190,000 or so distinct CDR3 sequences. The top ten clones comprise 1.5% to 2% of the sample. The material sequenced was blood. Receptor source: a human donor with ulcerative colitis or Crohn's disease, or a healthy co-twin of an affected twin (not recorded which).

This chain joins TRBV12-3 or TRBV12-4 and TRBJ2-3; TCRdb proposes TRBD1, but this gene call is untestable without DNA. This CDR3 is 15 amino acids long. The CDR3 spells CASSSTGAREDTQYF.

This chain joins TRBV5-1 and TRBJ2-2; checking the TCRdb D call of TRBD2 is not possible without DNA. From germline, CDR1 is SGHRS and CDR2 YFSETQ. The CDR3 length is 15 residues. The CDR3 protein is CASSPRVGDTGELFF.